This T cell receptor beta chain appears in the sequencing data of a study of untreated major depressive disorder listed by TCRdb under 2018. The study in broad terms: This cross-sectional case-control study compared T cell phenotype and TCR repertoire between antidepressant-free major depressive disorder patients and individually matched non-depressed controls. The sequencing was a follow-up to the differences in Vbeta 5.1, Vbeta 11 and Vbeta 22 usage that flow cytometry had picked up across the whole cohort. General conclusions and limits of the study: Strict matching and exclusion criteria produced a comparatively small study sample, limiting generalizability of findings. TRBV25-01 and TRBV02-01 usage followed the flow-cytometry pattern but did not reach statistical significance in the sequencing data. For the sequencing comparisons, one-tailed planned tests were applied to only three preselected Vbeta families. In every sequenced subject, the top five TRBV05-01 clones were all identified as private clones. Sequencing confirmed higher TRBV05-01 (Vbeta 5.1) usage among CD4+ T cells of depressed patients than controls, with p = 0.040 in a one-tailed test.

This clone appeared a single time. Its antigen specificity is not known. Base qualities are not recorded, but no much larger clone differs from it by a single base. Every depressed patient was matched in pairs with a non-depressed control on sex, age, current smoking status and body mass index. Every participant in the study was of European descent. No current or lifetime mood disorder was present in controls, and Quick Inventory of Depressive Symptoms-Self Report scores of 5 or less were recorded for controls. All participants were excluded for major medical conditions, Axis I/II comorbidities, regular medication or illicit drug use, or drinking over 100 g alcohol weekly. About 30 ml of peripheral blood was collected into EDTA tubes from each participant. Using the BD IMag Human CD4 T Lymphocyte Enrichment Set, CD4+ T cells were purified from thawed PBMCs via magnetic negative selection. The CD4+ enrichment method typically yielded 90% to 95% purity as confirmed by flow cytometry. A subgroup of four or five case-control pairs, chosen blind to chemokine receptor expression and flow-cytometric repertoire skewing results, underwent TCRbeta sequencing. Every blood sample was taken in the morning at 8:00 a.m., and Ficoll-Hypaque gradient centrifugation was used to isolate PBMCs. PBMCs were cryopreserved by gradual cooling to -80 degrees C and were kept in liquid nitrogen until assay.

The CDR3 covers 18 residues, taking in both the cysteine and the phenylalanine. Only the CDR3 region is kept as DNA, spanning 54 bases read in frame from base 1. V lost 6 bases and J lost 3 bases, and the count of bases not matched to a germline gene is 15. CDR1 LNHDA and CDR2 SQIVND are derived from the germline V gene (reference sequence). The Qiagen DNeasy Blood and Tissue Kit was used to extract total genomic DNA from purified CD4+ T cells. The TCRbeta CDR3 region, defined according to IMGT, was amplified and sequenced using immunoSEQ immunosequencing protocols. Per the source publication's procedure: Preprocessing of raw sequence data for PCR and sequencing error correction was performed by the immunoSEQ service. After being loaded into the immunoSEQ Analyzer, the data underwent further analysis with VDJtools v1.0.7. Patient-control differences were tested with the paired Wilcoxon signed-rank test. Drawn from immuneACCESS, this table holds only the in-frame rearrangements with V and J called that TCRdb kept. Clones are partly lost; checked studies trace under half to an unresolved V gene and leave the rest unexplained. The V and J calls and clone size come from that table; D and trimming were worked out from the DNA. For this sample the table gives 15,000 to 20,000 clones, of which 85% were detected only once. The ten largest clones represent about 0.82% of the sample.

The chain is encoded by TRBV19 joined to TRBJ2-2, and 8 bases in between align with TRBD1. Material: CD4+ T cells from PBMCs. This clonotype was obtained from a woman aged 25 to 45 in good health. The DNA reads as follows: TGTGCCAGTAGCTCTCGGACAGGGAGAAGCATTTACACCGGGGAGCTGTTTTTT. This encodes CASSSRTGRSIYTGELFF. With the portions outside the CDR3 filled from the reference TRBV19 and TRBJ2-2 genes, the complete variable region becomes DGGITQSPKYLFRKEGQNVTLSCEQNLNHDAMYWYRQDPGQGLRLIYYSQIVNDFQKGDIAEGYSVSREKKESFPLTVTSAQKNPTAFYLCASSSRTGRSIYTGELFFGEGSRLTVL.